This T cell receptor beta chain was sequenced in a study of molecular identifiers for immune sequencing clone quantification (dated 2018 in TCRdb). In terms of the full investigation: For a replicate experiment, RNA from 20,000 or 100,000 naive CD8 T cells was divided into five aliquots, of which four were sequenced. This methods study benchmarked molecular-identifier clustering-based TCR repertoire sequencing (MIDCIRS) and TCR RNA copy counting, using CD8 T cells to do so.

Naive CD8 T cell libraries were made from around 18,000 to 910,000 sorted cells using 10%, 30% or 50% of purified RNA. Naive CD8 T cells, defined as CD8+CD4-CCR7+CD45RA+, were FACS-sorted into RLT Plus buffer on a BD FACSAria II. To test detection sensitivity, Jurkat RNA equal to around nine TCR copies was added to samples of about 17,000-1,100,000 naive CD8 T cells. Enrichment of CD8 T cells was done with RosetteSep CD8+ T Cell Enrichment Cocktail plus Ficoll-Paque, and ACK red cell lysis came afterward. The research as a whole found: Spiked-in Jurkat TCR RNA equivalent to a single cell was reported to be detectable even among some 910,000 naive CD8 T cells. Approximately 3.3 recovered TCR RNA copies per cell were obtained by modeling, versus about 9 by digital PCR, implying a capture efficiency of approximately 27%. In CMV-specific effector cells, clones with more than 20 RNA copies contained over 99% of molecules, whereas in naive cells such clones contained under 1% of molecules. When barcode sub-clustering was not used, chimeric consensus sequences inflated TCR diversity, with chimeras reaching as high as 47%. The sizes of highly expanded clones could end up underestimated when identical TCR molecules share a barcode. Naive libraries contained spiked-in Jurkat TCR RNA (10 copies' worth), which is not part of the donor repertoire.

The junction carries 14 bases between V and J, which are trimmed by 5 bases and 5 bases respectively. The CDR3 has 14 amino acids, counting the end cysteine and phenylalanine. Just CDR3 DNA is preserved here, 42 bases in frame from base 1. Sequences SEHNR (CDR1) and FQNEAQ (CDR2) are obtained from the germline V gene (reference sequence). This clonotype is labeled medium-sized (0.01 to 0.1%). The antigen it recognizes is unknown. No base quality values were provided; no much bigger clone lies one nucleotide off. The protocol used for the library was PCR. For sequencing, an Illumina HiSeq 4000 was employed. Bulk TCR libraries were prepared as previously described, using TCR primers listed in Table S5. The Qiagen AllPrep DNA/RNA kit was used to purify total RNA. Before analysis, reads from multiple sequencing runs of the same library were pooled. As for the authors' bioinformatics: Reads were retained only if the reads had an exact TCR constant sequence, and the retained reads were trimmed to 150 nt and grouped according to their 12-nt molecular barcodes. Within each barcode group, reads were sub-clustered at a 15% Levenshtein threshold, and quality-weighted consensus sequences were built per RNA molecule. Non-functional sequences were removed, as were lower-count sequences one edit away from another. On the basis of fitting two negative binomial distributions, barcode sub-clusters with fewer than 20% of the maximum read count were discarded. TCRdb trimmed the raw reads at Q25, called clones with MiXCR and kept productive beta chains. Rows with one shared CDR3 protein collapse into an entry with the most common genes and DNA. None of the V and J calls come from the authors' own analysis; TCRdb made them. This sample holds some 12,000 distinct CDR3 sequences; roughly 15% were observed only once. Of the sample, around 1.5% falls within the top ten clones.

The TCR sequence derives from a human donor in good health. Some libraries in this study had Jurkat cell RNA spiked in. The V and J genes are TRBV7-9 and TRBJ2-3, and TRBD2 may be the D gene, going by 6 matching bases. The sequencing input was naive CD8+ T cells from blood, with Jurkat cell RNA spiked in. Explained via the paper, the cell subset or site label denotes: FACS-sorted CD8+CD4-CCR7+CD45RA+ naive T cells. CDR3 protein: CASSRGGNEDTQYF. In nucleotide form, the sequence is TGTGCCAGCAGCCGGGGCGGGAATGAAGATACGCAGTATTTT.